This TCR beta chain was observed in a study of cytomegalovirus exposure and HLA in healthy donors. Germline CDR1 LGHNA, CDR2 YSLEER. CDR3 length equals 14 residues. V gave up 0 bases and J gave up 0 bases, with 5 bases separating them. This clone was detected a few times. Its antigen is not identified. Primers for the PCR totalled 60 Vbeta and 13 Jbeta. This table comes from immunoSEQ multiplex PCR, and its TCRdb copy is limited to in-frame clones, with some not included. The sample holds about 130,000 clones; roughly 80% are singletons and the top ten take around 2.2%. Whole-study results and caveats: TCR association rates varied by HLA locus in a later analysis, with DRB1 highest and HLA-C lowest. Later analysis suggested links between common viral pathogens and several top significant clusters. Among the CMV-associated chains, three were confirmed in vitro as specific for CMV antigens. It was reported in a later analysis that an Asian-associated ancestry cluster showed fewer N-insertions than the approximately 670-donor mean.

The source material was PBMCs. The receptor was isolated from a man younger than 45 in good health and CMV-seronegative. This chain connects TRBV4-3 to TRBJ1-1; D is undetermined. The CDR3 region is CASSQDTVNTEAFF. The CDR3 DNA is TGCGCCAGCAGCCAAGACACGGTGAACACTGAAGCTTTCTTT.